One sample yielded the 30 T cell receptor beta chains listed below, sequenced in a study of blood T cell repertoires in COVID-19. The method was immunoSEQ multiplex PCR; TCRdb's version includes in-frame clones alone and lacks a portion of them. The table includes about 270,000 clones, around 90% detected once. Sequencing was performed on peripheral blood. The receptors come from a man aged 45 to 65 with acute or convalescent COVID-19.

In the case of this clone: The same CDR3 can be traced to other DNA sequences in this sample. The CDR3, as DNA: TGTGCCAGCAGCCCCGGGACAGGGGGTACTGAAGCTTTCTTT. It codes for CASSPGTGGTEAFF. V usage is TRBV7-3 and J usage is TRBJ1-1, with TRBD1 matching 11 bases. The CDR3 sequence is 14 residues long. The V gene's germline CDR1 is SGHTA and CDR2 FQGTGA. J was trimmed by 5 bases and V by 5 bases; bases with no gene match: 4.

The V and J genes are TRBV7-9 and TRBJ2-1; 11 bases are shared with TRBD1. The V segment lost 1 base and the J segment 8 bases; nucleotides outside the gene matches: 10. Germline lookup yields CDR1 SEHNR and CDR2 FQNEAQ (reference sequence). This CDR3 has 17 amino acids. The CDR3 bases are TGTGCCAGCAGCTTAGAGGTTCCGGGACAGGGGGACTATGAGCAGTTCTTC. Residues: CASSLEVPGQGDYEQFF.

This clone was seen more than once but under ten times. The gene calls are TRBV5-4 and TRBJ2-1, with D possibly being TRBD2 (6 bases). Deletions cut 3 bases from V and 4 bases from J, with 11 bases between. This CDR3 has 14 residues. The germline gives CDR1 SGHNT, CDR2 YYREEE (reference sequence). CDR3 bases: TGTGCCAGCAGCTCCGATAGCGGATACAATGAGCAGTTCTTC. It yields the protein CASSSDSGYNEQFF.

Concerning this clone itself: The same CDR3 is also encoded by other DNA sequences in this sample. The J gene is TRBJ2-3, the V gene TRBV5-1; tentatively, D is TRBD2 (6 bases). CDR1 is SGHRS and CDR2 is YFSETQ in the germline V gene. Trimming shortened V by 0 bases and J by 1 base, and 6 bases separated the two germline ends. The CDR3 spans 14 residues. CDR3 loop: CASSLERGTDTQYF. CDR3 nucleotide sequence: TGCGCCAGCAGCTTGGAGCGGGGCACAGATACGCAGTATTTT.

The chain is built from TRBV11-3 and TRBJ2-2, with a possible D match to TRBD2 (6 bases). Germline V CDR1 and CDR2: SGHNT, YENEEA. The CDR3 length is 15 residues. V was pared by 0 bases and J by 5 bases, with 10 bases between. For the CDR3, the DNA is TGTGCCAGCAGCTTAGAAGGGGCGGGGACCGGGGAGCTGTTTTTT. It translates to CASSLEGAGTGELFF.

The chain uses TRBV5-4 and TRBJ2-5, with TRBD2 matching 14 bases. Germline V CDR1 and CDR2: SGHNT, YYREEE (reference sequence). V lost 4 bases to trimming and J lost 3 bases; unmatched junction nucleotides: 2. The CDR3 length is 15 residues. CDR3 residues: CASSKGLAGEETQYF. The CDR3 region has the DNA TGTGCCAGCAGCAAGGGACTAGCGGGAGAAGAGACCCAGTACTTC.

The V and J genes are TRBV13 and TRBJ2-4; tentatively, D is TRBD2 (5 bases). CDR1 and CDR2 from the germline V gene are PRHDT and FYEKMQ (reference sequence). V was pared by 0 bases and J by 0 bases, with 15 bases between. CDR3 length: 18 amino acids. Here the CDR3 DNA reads TGTGCCAGCAGCTTAGGCCCCCGGAGGACGCTAGCCAAAAACATTCAGTACTTC. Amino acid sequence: CASSLGPRRTLAKNIQYF.

CDR3 sequence (DNA): TGTGCCAGCAGCTTTTCCGGACAGGGTGAAGCTTTCTTT. This codes for CASSFSGQGEAFF. The rearrangement links TRBV5-4 to TRBJ1-1; 8 bases fit TRBD1. CDR3 length equals 13 residues. Germline V gene data show CDR1 as SGHNT and CDR2 as YYREEE (reference sequence). V trimming: 2 bases; J trimming: 7 bases; junction bases outside the gene matches: 4.

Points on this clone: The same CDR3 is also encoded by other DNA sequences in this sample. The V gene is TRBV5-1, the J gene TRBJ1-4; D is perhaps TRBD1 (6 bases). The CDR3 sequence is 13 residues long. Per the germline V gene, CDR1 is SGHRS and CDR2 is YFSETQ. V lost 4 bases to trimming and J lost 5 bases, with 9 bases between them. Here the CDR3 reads CASSPGQNEKLFF. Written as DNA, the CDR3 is TGCGCCAGCAGCCCCGGACAGAATGAAAAACTGTTTTTT.

CDR3 protein: CATHRGEKLFF. CDR3 nucleotides: TGTGCCACCCACAGGGGAGAAAAACTGTTTTTT. The V gene is TRBV6-5, the J gene TRBJ1-4, with 7 bases fitting TRBD1. Germline values: CDR1 MNHEY, CDR2 SVGAGI. CDR3 length equals 11 residues. J was trimmed by 8 bases and V by 10 bases; bases with no gene match: 4.

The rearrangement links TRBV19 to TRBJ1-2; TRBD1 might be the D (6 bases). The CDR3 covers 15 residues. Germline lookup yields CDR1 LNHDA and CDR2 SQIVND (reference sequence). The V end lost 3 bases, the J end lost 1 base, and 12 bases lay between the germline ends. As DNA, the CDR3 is TGTGCCAGTAGTATTATGGCAGGGGATAACTATGGCTACACCTTC. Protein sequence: CASSIMAGDNYGYTF.

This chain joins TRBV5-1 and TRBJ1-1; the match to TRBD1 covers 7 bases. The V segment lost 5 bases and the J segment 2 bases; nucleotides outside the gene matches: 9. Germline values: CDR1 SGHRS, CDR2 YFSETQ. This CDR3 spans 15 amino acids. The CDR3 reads CASSFSTGVNTEAFF. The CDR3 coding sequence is TGCGCCAGCAGTTTCTCAACAGGGGTTAACACTGAAGCTTTCTTT.

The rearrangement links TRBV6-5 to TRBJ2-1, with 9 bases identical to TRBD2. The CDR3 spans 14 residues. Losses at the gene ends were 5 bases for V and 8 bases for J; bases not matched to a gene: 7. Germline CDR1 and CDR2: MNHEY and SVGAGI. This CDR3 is CASSTLAGFDEQFF. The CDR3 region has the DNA TGTGCCAGCAGTACCCTAGCGGGGTTCGATGAGCAGTTCTTC.

The chain's CDR3 is CASSFLSLEVGYTF. The CDR3 DNA reads as TGTGCCAGCAGCTTTTTATCGTTAGAGGTTGGCTACACCTTC. The V and J genes are TRBV5-5 and TRBJ1-2; D ambiguous. V was shortened by 2 bases and J by 7 bases, with 15 bases between the two germline ends. Germline V lookup: CDR1 SGHKS, CDR2 YYEKEE (reference sequence). CDR3 length: 14 amino acids.

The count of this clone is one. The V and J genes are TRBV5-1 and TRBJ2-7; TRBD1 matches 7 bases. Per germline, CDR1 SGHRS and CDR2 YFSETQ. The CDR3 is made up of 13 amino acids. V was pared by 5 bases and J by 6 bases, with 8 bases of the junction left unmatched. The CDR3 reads CASSTTGVSEQYF. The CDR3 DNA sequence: TGCGCCAGCAGTACAACAGGGGTGTCCGAGCAGTACTTC.

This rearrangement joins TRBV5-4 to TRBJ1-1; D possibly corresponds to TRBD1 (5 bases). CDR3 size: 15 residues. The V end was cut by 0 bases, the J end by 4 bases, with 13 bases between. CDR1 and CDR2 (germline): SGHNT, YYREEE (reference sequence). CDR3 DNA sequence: TGTGCCAGCAGCTTGGTTCCGGGGGAGGTCACTGAAGCTTTCTTT. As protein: CASSLVPGEVTEAFF.

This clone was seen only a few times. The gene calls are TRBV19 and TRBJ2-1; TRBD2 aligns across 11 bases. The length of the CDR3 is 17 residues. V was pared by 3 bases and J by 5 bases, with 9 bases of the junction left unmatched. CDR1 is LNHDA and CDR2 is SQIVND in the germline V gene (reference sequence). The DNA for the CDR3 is TGTGCCAGTAGTATTGAGGCTAGCGGGGGGATAGACAATGAGCAGTTCTTC. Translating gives CASSIEASGGIDNEQFF.

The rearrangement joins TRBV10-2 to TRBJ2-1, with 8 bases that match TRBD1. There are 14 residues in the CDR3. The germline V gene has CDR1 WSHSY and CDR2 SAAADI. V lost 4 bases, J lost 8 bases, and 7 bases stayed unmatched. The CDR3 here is CASSVGQVGYEQFF. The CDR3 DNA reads TGCGCCAGCAGTGTGGGACAGGTGGGCTATGAGCAGTTCTTC.

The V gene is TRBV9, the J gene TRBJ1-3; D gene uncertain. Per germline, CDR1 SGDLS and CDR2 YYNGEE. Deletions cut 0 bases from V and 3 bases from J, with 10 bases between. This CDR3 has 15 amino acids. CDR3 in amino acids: CASSVEAVDGNTIYF. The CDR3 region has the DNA TGTGCCAGCAGCGTAGAAGCCGTAGATGGAAACACCATATATTTT.

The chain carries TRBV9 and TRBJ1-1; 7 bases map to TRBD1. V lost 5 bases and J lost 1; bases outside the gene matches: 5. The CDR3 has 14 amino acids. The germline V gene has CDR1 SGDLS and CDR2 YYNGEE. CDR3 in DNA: TGTGCCAGCAGAAGGGGGCAGGGGAACACTGAAGCTTTCTTT. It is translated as CASRRGQGNTEAFF. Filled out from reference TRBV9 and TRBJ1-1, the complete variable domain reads DSGVTQTPKHLITATGQRVTLRCSPRSGDLSVYWYQQSLDQGLQFLIQYYNGEERAKGNILERFSAQQFPDLHSELNLSSLELGDSALYFCASRRGQGNTEAFFGQGTRLTVV.

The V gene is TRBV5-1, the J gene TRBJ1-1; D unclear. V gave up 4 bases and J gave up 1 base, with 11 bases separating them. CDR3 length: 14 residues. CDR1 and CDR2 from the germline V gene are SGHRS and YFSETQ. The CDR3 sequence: CASSPTVQNTEAFF. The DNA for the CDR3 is TGCGCCAGCAGCCCTACAGTGCAGAACACTGAAGCTTTCTTT.

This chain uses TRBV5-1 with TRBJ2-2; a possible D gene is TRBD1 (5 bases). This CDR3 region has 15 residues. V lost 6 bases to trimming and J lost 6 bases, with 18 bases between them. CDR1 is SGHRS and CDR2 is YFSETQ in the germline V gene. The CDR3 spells CASKGAGRSSGELFF. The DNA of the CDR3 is TGCGCCAGCAAAGGGGCAGGTAGAAGTTCCGGGGAGCTGTTTTTT. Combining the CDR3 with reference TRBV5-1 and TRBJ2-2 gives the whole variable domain KAGVTQTPRYLIKTRGQQVTLSCSPISGHRSVSWYQQTPGQGLQFLFEYFSETQRNKGNFPGRFSGRQFSNSRSEMNVSTLELGDSALYLCASKGAGRSSGELFFGEGSRLTVL.

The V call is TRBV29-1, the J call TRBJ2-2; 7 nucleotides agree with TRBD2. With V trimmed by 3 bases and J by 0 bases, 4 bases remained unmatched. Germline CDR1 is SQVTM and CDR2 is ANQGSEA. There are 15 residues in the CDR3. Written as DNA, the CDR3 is TGCAGCGTTGAGGGGGGAGGGACGAACACCGGGGAGCTGTTTTTT. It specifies CSVEGGGTNTGELFF.

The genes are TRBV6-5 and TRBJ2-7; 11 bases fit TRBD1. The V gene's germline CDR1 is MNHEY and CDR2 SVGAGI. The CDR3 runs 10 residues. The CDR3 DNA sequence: TGTGCCAGCAGAACGGACAGGGGGCTGGTC. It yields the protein CASRTDRGLV.

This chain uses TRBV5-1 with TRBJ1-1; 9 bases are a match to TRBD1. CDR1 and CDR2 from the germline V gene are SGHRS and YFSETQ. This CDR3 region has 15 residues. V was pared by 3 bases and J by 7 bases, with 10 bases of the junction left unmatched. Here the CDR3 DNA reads TGCGCCAGCAGCTGGGACAGGGCGGGGAAGAATGAAGCTTTCTTT. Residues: CASSWDRAGKNEAFF. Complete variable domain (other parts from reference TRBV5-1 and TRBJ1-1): KAGVTQTPRYLIKTRGQQVTLSCSPISGHRSVSWYQQTPGQGLQFLFEYFSETQRNKGNFPGRFSGRQFSNSRSEMNVSTLELGDSALYLCASSWDRAGKNEAFFGQGTRLTVV.

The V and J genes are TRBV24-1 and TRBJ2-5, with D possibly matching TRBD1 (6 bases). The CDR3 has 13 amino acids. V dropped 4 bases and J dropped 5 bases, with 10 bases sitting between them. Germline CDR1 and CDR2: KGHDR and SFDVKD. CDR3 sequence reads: CATSEGARETQYF. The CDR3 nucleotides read TGTGCCACCAGTGAGGGGGCGAGGGAGACCCAGTACTTC.

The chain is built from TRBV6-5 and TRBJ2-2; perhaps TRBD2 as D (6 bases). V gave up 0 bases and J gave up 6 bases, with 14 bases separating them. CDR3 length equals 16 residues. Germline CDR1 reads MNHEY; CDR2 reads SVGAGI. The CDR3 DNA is TGTGCCAGCAGTTACTCGGGAGGAATTCCAGCCGGGGAGCTGTTTTTT. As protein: CASSYSGGIPAGELFF.

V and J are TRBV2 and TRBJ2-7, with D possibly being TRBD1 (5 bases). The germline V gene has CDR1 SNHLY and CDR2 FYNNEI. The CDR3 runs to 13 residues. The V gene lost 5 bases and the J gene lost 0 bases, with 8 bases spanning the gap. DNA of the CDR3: TGTGCCAGCAGTCGACAGAGCTCCTACGAGCAGTACTTC. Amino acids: CASSRQSSYEQYF.

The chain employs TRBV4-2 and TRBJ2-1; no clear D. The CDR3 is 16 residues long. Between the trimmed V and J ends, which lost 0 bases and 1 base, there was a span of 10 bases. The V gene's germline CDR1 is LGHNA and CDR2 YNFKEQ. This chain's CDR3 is CASSQDISSSYNEQFF. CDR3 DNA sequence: TGTGCCAGCAGCCAAGATATTAGCTCTTCCTACAATGAGCAGTTCTTC.

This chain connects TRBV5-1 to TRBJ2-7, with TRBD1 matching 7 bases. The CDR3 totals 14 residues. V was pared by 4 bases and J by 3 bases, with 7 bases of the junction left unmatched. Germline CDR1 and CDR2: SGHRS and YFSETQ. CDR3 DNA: TGCGCCAGCAGCCCCCGACAGGGTGGCTACGAGCAGTACTTC. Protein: CASSPRQGGYEQYF.